A selection of T cell receptor beta chains follows, all from one sample in a study of a mutant IDH1 vaccine in newly diagnosed glioma. Assay used: immunoSEQ multiplex PCR; TCRdb lists only in-frame clones, some missing. The sample consists of around 67,000 clones, around 83% of them appearing once. Sequenced material: peripheral blood mononuclear cells (PBMCs), taken from a glioma patient treated with radiotherapy, temozolomide or both. The receptors here all came from a young woman with glioma. Some clones in this sample may be carry-over from other donors' samples. Each CDR3 is given with its conserved first and last residue. A D gene is named only where the DNA matches it firmly. Part of the rows lack a size; the others show once, few, many or a class for expanded clones.

v_gene	d_gene	abundance	j_gene	CDR3nt	CDR3aa
TRBV6-5	.	few	TRBJ1-1	TGTGCCAGCACCTTACGGCGGGGGAACACTGAAGCTTTCTTT	CASTLRRGNTEAFF
TRBV7-9	TRBD2	.	TRBJ2-1	TGTGCCAGCAGCTTAGACCTCAGCGGGAGTGGGAATGAGCAGTTCTTC	CASSLDLSGSGNEQFF
TRBV7-2	.	.	TRBJ2-7	TGTGCCAGCAGCTTAGGGCCGGCGGCCTCCTCCGAGCAGTACTTC	CASSLGPAASSEQYF
TRBV5-6	.	.	TRBJ2-7	TGTGCCAGCAGCTTGAGTGCCTCCTACGAGCAGTACTTC	CASSLSASYEQYF
TRBV21-1	.	.	TRBJ2-1	TGTGCCAGCAGCAAGGTAAGGCATAACTCCTACAATGAGCAGTTCTTC	CASSKVRHNSYNEQFF
TRBV2	TRBD1	.	TRBJ1-2	TGTGCCAGCAGCGTGACAGGGAATTATGGCTACACCTTC	CASSVTGNYGYTF
TRBV4-2	.	.	TRBJ1-5	TGTGCCAGCAGCCATGAGGCAAATAGCAATCAGCCCCAGCATTTT	CASSHEANSNQPQHF
TRBV5-6	.	.	TRBJ1-4	TGTGCCAGCAGCTTGGGGCCTGGGGAAAAACTGTTTTTT	CASSLGPGEKLFF
TRBV7-9	TRBD1	.	TRBJ1-1	TGTGCCAGCAGCCGCTCAGGGGGGAACACTGAAGCTTTCTTT	CASSRSGGNTEAFF
TRBV30	TRBD1	.	TRBJ2-3	TGTGCCTGGAGTGTAGACTACAGGGGTCCTGAGTATTTT	CAWSVDYRGPEYF
TRBV6-6	TRBD1	.	TRBJ1-1	TGTGCCAGCAGTCAACAGGTCAGGGGGACTGAAGCTTTCTTT	CASSQQVRGTEAFF
TRBV5-1	.	.	TRBJ1-6	TGCGCCAGCAGCTTGTCTCTGACTAATTCACCCCTCCACTTT	CASSLSLTNSPLHF
TRBV4-2	.	.	TRBJ1-3	TGTGCCAGCAGCCAAGATCTTCGGACAGACCTTTCTGGAAACACCATATATTTT	CASSQDLRTDLSGNTIYF
TRBV13	.	.	TRBJ2-3	TGTGCCAGCAGCATAGGTAGCGCCGACAACACAGATACGCAGTATTTT	CASSIGSADNTDTQYF
TRBV5-1	.	.	TRBJ2-5	TGCGCCAGCAGCTTGGGGTCCGCCGGAGTGGAGACCCAGTACTTC	CASSLGSAGVETQYF
TRBV2	.	.	TRBJ1-2	TGTGCCAGCAGTAGGGAACAGGCCACCTCACTAAGTGGCTACACCTTC	CASSREQATSLSGYTF
TRBV2	.	.	TRBJ2-6	TGTGCCAGCAGTCTAACCACAGGGACCGGGGCCAACGTCCTGACTTTC	CASSLTTGTGANVLTF
TRBV5-1	TRBD2	.	TRBJ2-7	TGCGCCAGCAGCTTGCTTAGCGGGGGGAATAAGGAGCAGTACTTC	CASSLLSGGNKEQYF
TRBV2	TRBD1	.	TRBJ2-2	TGTGCCAGCAGCATGGACAGGGCGAACACCGGGGAGCTGTTTTTT	CASSMDRANTGELFF
TRBV14	.	.	TRBJ1-1	TGTGCCAGCAGCCAAAAATGGGGGAACACTGAAGCTTTCTTT	CASSQKWGNTEAFF
TRBV9	TRBD1	.	TRBJ1-4	TGTGCCAGCAGCGTACAGGGGGCGGATGAAAAACTGTTTTTT	CASSVQGADEKLFF
TRBV9	.	few	TRBJ1-1	TGTGCCAGCAGCCCGGGAGGGAACACTGAAGCTTTCTTT	CASSPGGNTEAFF
TRBV11-3	.	.	TRBJ2-5	TGTGCCAGCAGTCCAGCGCCCGTTCAAGAGACCCAGTACTTC	CASSPAPVQETQYF
TRBV19	.	.	TRBJ2-7	TGTGCCAGTAGTGCGTCCCCGTGGGATTCCGGCTACGAGCAGTACTTC	CASSASPWDSGYEQYF
TRBV29-1	.	.	TRBJ1-2	TGCAGCGTTTGGCGCGCGGGCAACTATGGCTACACCTTC	CSVWRAGNYGYTF
TRBV5-1	.	.	TRBJ1-3	TGCGCCAGCAGCAGAGGGGGGGACTCTGGAAACACCATATATTTT	CASSRGGDSGNTIYF
TRBV9	.	.	TRBJ2-1	TGTGCCAGCAGCGTCACAGGGGGGGCCTACAATGAGCAGTTCTTC	CASSVTGGAYNEQFF
TRBV19	TRBD1	few	TRBJ1-4	TGTGCCAGTAATCAGGACAGGTCTAATGAAAAACTGTTTTTT	CASNQDRSNEKLFF
TRBV30	.	.	TRBJ2-2	TGTGCCTGGAGTGGAGCGGGCGGGGAGCTGTTTTTT	CAWSGAGGELFF
TRBV6-5	.	.	TRBJ1-2	TGTGCCAGCAGCCCCAACGACTTAGCCTATGGCTACACCTTC	CASSPNDLAYGYTF
TRBV5-1	.	few	TRBJ1-1	TGCGCCAGCAGCTTGGCCGGGCGGACTGAAGCTTTCTTT	CASSLAGRTEAFF